This entry concerns a single T cell receptor (beta chain). The target antigen is unknown. This sample stems from a study of a mutant IDH1 vaccine in newly diagnosed glioma. Study at large: Previous care, which was radiotherapy, temozolomide, or both, most often involved both. Study conclusions and caveats: Of all patients, around 93% showed vaccine-induced immune responses.

The data were produced by immunoSEQ multiplex PCR, yet TCRdb's version contains in-frame clones alone and is incomplete. Here the sample spans about 31,000 clones, roughly 77% being singletons. Time point defined: week 35, safety follow-up. What each vaccine dose contained was 300 ug of mutant IDH1 20-mer peptide, accompanied by topical imiquimod. Vaccination of patients was performed eight times, in weeks 1, 3, 5, 7, 11, 15, 19 and 23. Donors harbored newly found WHO grade 3 or 4 IDH1-mutant, ATRX-lost astrocytomas. The sample consisted of PBMCs, taken from a glioma patient whose treatment included an IDH1 peptide vaccine. This TCR was recovered from a man aged 25 to 45 with glioma.

The CDR3 region has the DNA TGTGCCAGCAGTTACTTGGGTGAGACAGGAGAGACCCAGTACTTC. Its translation: CASSYLGETGETQYF. This chain uses TRBV6-6 with TRBJ2-5, with D perhaps matching TRBD1 (6 bases). V lost 1 base to trimming and J lost 4 bases, with 13 bases between them. The CDR3 loop spans 15 amino acids. Germline CDR1 reads MNHNY; CDR2 reads SVGAGI (reference sequence).